This T cell receptor (beta chain) was obtained from a study of blood T cells in healthy people across ages. Through a sample-barcoded 5' primer and a J-beta primer mix, a second PCR was run for roughly 6 to 12 cycles. Every molecule of cDNA carried a tag from a template-switch adaptor with 12 random nucleotides. All samples gave at least 2.5 million CDR3-containing paired-end reads. TCRdb re-called the 5' RACE reads through MiXCR, storing one row per CDR3 protein. The sample has 500,000 to 700,000 distinct CDR3 sequences, around 31% seen once. To note about this clonotype: The target antigen is unknown.

Germline loops: CDR1 SSHAT, CDR2 FNYEAQ (reference sequence). The CDR3 has 15 amino acids. The V and J ends lost 5 bases and 0 bases respectively, with 13 bases between them. Study-wide results and caveats: Older age went with lower TCR beta diversity per million T cells, in a roughly linear way. More naive CD4+ cells and higher diversity marked long-lived donors relative to aged donors.

The chain is built from TRBV7-7 and TRBJ1-1; D is possibly TRBD1 (5 bases). The TCR sequence derives from a woman of 80 years or more in good health. The specimen was blood. The CDR3 is CASSPIAGLNTEAFF. The DNA of the CDR3 is TGTGCCAGCAGCCCTATAGCAGGGTTGAACACTGAAGCTTTCTTT.